This T cell receptor (beta chain) is from a study of tissue T cells after allogeneic stem cell transplantation. The time point is: mouse harvest day 14 after allogeneic transplant. Each mouse received 10^7 T-cell-depleted marrow cells plus 10^6 splenic CD5+ T cells by tail vein. The study's findings and limits: Across patients, clones rarely overlapped, yet motif clusters were shared tissue-specifically. Only a limited share of tissue TCRs appeared in blood or spleen.

Sequencing used immunoSEQ multiplex PCR; TCRdb keeps in-frame clones, though not all of them. The table has roughly 980 clones, around 45% seen once. Trimming took off 3 bases at V and 3 bases at J, with 7 bases between the two ends. The CDR3 has 13 residues. Per germline, CDR1 NSHNY and CDR2 SYGAGN. As regards this clone: Its target is not known. These gene names are mouse names. Read sequence stops 1 residue before the CDR3 end, and the germline J gene provides the missing end.

Sample: spleen. This receptor was taken from a female BALB/c mouse given C57BL/6 T cells with graft-versus-host disease after an allogeneic hematopoietic cell transplant. The rearrangement joins TRBV13-1 to TRBJ1-5; D is perhaps TRBD1 (5 bases). The CDR3 sequence is CASSAGANQAPLF. The DNA read from the CDR3 is TGTGCCAGCAGTGCTGGGGCCAACCAGGCTCCGCTT.